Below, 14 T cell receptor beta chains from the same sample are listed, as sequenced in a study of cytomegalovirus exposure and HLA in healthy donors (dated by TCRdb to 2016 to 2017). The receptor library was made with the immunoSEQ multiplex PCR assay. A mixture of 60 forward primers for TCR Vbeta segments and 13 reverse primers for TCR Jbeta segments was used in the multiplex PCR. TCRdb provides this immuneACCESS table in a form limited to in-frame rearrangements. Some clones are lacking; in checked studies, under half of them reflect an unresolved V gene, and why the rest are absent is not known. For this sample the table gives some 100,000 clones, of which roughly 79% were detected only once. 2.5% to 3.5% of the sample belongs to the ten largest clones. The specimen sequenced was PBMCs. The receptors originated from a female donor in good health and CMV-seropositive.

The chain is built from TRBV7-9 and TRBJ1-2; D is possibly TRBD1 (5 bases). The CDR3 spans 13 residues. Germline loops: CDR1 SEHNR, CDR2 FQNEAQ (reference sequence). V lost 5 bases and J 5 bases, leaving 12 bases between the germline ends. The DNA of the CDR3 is TGTGCCAGCAGCCCCACCGGGGGGTATGGCTACACCTTC. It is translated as CASSPTGGYGYTF.

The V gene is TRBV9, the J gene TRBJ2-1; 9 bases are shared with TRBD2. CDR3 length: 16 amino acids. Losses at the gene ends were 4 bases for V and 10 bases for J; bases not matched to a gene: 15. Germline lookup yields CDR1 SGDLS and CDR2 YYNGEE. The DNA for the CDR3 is TGTGCCAGCAGCCCTTGGGGCGCGGGGGGGCCTACAGAGCAGTTCTTC. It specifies CASSPWGAGGPTEQFF.

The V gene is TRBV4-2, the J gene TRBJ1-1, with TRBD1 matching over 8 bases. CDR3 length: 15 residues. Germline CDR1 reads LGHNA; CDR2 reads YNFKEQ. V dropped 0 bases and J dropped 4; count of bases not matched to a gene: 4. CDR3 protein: CASSQEVQGGTEAFF. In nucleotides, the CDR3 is TGTGCCAGCAGCCAAGAAGTACAGGGGGGCACTGAAGCTTTCTTT.

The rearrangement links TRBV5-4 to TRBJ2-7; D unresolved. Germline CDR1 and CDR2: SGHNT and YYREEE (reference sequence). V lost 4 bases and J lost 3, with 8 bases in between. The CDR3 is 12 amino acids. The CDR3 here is CASSRAGYEQYF. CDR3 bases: TGTGCCAGCAGCCGCGCCGGCTACGAGCAGTACTTC.

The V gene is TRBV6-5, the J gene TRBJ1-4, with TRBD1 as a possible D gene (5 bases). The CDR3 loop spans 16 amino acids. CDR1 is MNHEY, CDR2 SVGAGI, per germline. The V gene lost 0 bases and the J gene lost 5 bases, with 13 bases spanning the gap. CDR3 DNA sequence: TGTGCCAGCAGTTACTCGATCGACAGCAGCAATGAAAAACTGTTTTTT. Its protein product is CASSYSIDSSNEKLFF.

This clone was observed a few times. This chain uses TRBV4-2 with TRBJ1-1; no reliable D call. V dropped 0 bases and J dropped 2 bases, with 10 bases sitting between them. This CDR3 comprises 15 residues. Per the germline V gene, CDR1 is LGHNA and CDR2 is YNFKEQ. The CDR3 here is CASSQETRGNTEAFF. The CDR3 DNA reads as TGTGCCAGCAGCCAAGAGACCCGAGGAAACACTGAAGCTTTCTTT.

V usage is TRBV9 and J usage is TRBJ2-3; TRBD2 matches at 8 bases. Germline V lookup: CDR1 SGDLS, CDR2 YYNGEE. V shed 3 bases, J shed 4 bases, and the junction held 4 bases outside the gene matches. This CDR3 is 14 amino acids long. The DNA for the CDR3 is TGTGCCAGCAGCGGCAGCGGGAGACCAGATACGCAGTATTTT. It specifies CASSGSGRPDTQYF.

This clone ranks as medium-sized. The CDR3 here is CASSQNRGRKYF. The CDR3 DNA follows: TGTGCCAGCAGCCAAAACAGGGGGCGCAAATACTTC. The chain has TRBV4-2 and TRBJ2-7; 9 bases fit TRBD1. Germline V gene data show CDR1 as LGHNA and CDR2 as YNFKEQ. The J segment lost 13 bases and the V segment lost 2 bases, leaving 6 bases of the junction unmatched. The CDR3 sequence is 12 residues long.

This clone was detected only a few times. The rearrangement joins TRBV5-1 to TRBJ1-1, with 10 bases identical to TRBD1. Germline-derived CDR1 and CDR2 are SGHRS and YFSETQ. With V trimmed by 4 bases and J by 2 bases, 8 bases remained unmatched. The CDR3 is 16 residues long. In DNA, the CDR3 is TGCGCCAGCAGCCCCGGGACAGGGGTTGGAAACACTGAAGCTTTCTTT. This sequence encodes CASSPGTGVGNTEAFF. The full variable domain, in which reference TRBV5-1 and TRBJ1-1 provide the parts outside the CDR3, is KAGVTQTPRYLIKTRGQQVTLSCSPISGHRSVSWYQQTPGQGLQFLFEYFSETQRNKGNFPGRFSGRQFSNSRSEMNVSTLELGDSALYLCASSPGTGVGNTEAFFGQGTRLTVV.

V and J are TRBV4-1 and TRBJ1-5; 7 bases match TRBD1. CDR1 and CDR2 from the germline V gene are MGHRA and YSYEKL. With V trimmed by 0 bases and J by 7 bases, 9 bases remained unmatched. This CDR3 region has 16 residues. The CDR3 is CASSQDLSQGRQPQHF. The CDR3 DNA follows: TGCGCCAGCAGCCAAGATCTTTCACAGGGGAGGCAGCCCCAGCATTTT.

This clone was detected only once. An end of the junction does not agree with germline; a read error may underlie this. The CDR3 region has the DNA TGTGCCAGCAGCCCCTGGGGGGGAGCGGTGCAATTC. Its protein is CASSPWGGAVQF. The V gene is TRBV7-2, the J gene TRBJ2-7, with 7 bases matching TRBD2. CDR1 is SGHTA and CDR2 is FQGNSA in the germline V gene. The CDR3 has 12 amino acids.

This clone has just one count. CDR3 nucleotides: TGTGCCAGCAGCTTCAGACAGGGGGCGAGAAACTATGGCTACACCTTC. This encodes CASSFRQGARNYGYTF. The chain links TRBV11-1 to TRBJ1-2; TRBD1 matches at 10 bases. The V gene end was trimmed by 3 bases and the J gene end by 2 bases; junction bases not matched to a gene: 6. Germline loops: CDR1 SGHAT, CDR2 FQDESV (reference sequence). The CDR3 length is 16 residues.

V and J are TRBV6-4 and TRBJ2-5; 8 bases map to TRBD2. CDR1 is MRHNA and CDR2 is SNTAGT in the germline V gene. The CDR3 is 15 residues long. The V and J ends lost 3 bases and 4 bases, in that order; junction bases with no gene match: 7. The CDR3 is CASSEGAGAGETQYF. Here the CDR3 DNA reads TGTGCCAGCAGTGAAGGAGCGGGGGCGGGAGAGACCCAGTACTTC.

The CDR3 here is CASSLGGLSNQPQHF. The DNA for the CDR3 is TGTGCCAGCAGCTTAGGAGGGCTCAGCAATCAGCCCCAGCATTTT. This chain connects TRBV7-9 to TRBJ1-5; no reliable D call. The V gene's germline CDR1 is SEHNR and CDR2 FQNEAQ (reference sequence). CDR3 length: 15 amino acids. Deletions cut 1 base from V and 1 base from J, with 8 bases between.